This T cell receptor beta chain was identified in a study of cytomegalovirus exposure and HLA in healthy donors. Whole-study findings and limits: Among TCR beta chains, those listed as cytomegalovirus-associated numbered about 160.

For this clone: Its antigen is unidentified.

Among the 120 or so subjects of the validation cohort, separate from the approximately 670-subject first cohort, were the donors. Sequencing was performed with immunoSEQ multiplex PCR; in TCRdb, only in-frame clones are kept and a portion is missing. This sample has some 84,000 clones, with roughly 91% found just once. The CDR3 totals 14 residues. CDR1 and CDR2 (germline): LNHDA, SQIVND (reference sequence). The V and J ends lost 1 base and 10 bases, in that order; junction bases with no gene match: 5. The sequenced sample consisted of PBMCs. This chain links TRBV19 with TRBJ2-3; 10 nucleotides line up with TRBD1. The TCR was taken from a man aged 30-40 years in good health and CMV-seronegative. This CDR3 is CASSIGEDRGAQYF. DNA of the CDR3: TGTGCCAGTAGTATAGGGGAGGACAGGGGGGCGCAGTATTTT.